Included here is one TCR beta chain sequence, with context. These data belong to a study of cytomegalovirus exposure and HLA in healthy donors. The PCR made use of 60 Vbeta and 13 Jbeta primers. Sequencing used immunoSEQ multiplex PCR; TCRdb keeps in-frame clones, though not all of them. The table shows about 150,000 clones, with 70% to 80% occurring only once. Healthy bone marrow donors made up the donors. The CDR3 runs to 13 residues. The V gene lost 2 bases and the J gene lost 2 bases, with 4 bases spanning the gap. Germline V CDR1 and CDR2: MNHEY, SVGAGI. Sequencing was performed on PBMCs. The chain employs TRBV6-5 and TRBJ2-1; D unresolved. The TCR sequence derives from a man aged 50 to 59 in good health and CMV-seropositive. The CDR3: CASSYDTYNEQFF. The CDR3 DNA follows: TGTGCCAGCAGTTACGACACCTACAATGAGCAGTTCTTC.